The source of this TCR beta chain is a study of CD8+CD57+ T cells in acquired aplastic anemia. Turning to the study itself: The sorted CD4+ and CD8+ cells yielded an average approximately 3 ug of DNA. Healthy donors gave around 9.9 million reads on average for CD4+ cells.

The template for TCR beta VDJ and CDR3 sequence profiling was genomic DNA. TCRdb ran MiXCR on the reads and lists one entry per CDR3 protein. The sample includes approximately 200,000 distinct CDR3 sequences, around 60% of them seen just once. From germline, CDR1 is LGHNA and CDR2 YSLEER. The CDR3 has 15 residues. Trimming removed 5 bases from V and 0 bases from J, with 11 bases in between. This TCR derives from a human donor in good health. Sequenced material: sorted CD4+, CD8+, or CD8+CD57+ T cells (not recorded which) from PBMCs. The chain employs TRBV4-3 and TRBJ2-1; D may be TRBD1 (5 bases). The CDR3 coding sequence is TGCGCCAGCAGCGAAGGGGTCGGCTCCTACAATGAGCAGTTCTTC. Residues: CASSEGVGSYNEQFF.